This entry lists 20 T cell receptor beta chains sequenced from one sample in a study of T cell responses to AZD1222 COVID-19 vaccine. Generated by immunoSEQ multiplex PCR, the TCRdb table keeps only in-frame clones and is missing some. This sample has around 72,000 clones, with about nine tenths found just once. This specimen was peripheral blood, taken on day 0 of AZD1222 vaccination. The receptors here all came from an adult in good health.

The chain uses TRBV6-6 and TRBJ1-1; D is possibly TRBD1 (5 bases). With 0 bases removed from V and 2 bases from J, the gap between germline ends came to 7 bases. The CDR3 runs to 14 residues. Looked up from germline, CDR1 is MNHNY and CDR2 is SVGAGI (reference sequence). The CDR3 sequence: CASSYSDINTEAFF. The CDR3 bases are TGTGCCAGCAGTTACTCGGACATTAACACTGAAGCTTTCTTT.

V usage is TRBV7-3 and J usage is TRBJ1-1; TRBD1 is a possible D gene (5 bases). Looked up from germline, CDR1 is SGHTA and CDR2 is FQGTGA. The CDR3 runs 16 residues. The ends were cut back, 1 base at V and 1 base at J, with 13 bases in the middle. In nucleotides, the CDR3 is TGTGCCAGCAGCTTAAACCCACCTGGGACGAACACTGAAGCTTTCTTT. It encodes CASSLNPPGTNTEAFF.

The CDR3 sequence: CASSPAGGMYQPQHF. DNA of the CDR3: TGTGCCAGTAGCCCCGCCGGGGGTATGTATCAGCCCCAGCATTTT. The chain has TRBV19 and TRBJ1-5; D is perhaps TRBD1 (5 bases). The CDR3 has 15 residues. The germline gives CDR1 LNHDA, CDR2 SQIVND (reference sequence). Trimming stripped 6 bases from V and 5 bases from J, with 17 bases between.

The chain has TRBV3-1 (or the pseudogene TRBV3-2) and TRBJ2-7, with a possible D match to TRBD2 (6 bases). Germline loops: CDR1 LGHDT, CDR2 YNNKEL (reference sequence). V was trimmed by 3 bases and J by 4 bases, leaving 10 bases between them. The CDR3 contains 13 residues. The CDR3 region is CASSQGTGYEQYF. The CDR3, as DNA: TGTGCCAGCAGCCAGGGGACTGGATACGAGCAGTACTTC.

This chain connects TRBV6-2 or TRBV6-3 to TRBJ2-3, with D uncertain. In germline, CDR1 is MNHEY, CDR2 SVGEGT. The V end was cut by 6 bases, the J end by 9 bases, with 10 bases between. CDR3 size: 11 residues. This chain's CDR3 is CASSLMGTQYF. DNA for the CDR3: TGTGCCAGCAGCCTAATGGGGACGCAGTATTTT.

The CDR3 region has the DNA TGTGCCTGGAGTCGCCCTAGGGGGGTCCGCGAAAAACTGTTTTTT. Protein sequence: CAWSRPRGVREKLFF. The chain employs TRBV30 and TRBJ1-4; the D gene is possibly TRBD1 (6 bases). The CDR3 runs to 15 residues. Germline CDR1 and CDR2: GTSNPN and SVGIG (reference sequence). With 2 bases removed from V and 8 bases from J, the gap between germline ends came to 18 bases.

The chain carries TRBV2 and TRBJ2-1, with TRBD1 identical over 9 bases. Unmatched junction bases numbered 8, after V lost 8 bases and J lost 9 bases. The CDR3 contains 13 residues. In germline, CDR1 is SNHLY, CDR2 FYNNEI. The CDR3 bases are TGTGCCAGCTCCCGGGGACAGGGAACTGAGCAGTTCTTC. Translating gives CASSRGQGTEQFF.

This clone was detected only once. The V gene is TRBV4-1, the J gene TRBJ1-4; TRBD1 is a possible D gene (6 bases). This CDR3 has 15 residues. Between the trimmed V and J ends, which lost 5 bases and 7 bases, there was a span of 17 bases. Germline V lookup: CDR1 MGHRA, CDR2 YSYEKL. The CDR3 DNA follows: TGCGCCAGCAGCATCGTTCAGGGAGGGGGTGAAAAACTGTTTTTT. Protein: CASSIVQGGGEKLFF.

This chain links TRBV28 with TRBJ2-7; D is possibly TRBD1 (5 bases). The germline gives CDR1 MDHEN, CDR2 SYDVKM. Trimming removed 2 bases from V and 0 bases from J, with 8 bases in between. This CDR3 contains 14 residues. The CDR3 loop is CASSLQGISYEQYF. Here the CDR3 DNA reads TGTGCCAGCAGTTTACAGGGTATCTCCTACGAGCAGTACTTC.

The chain couples TRBV7-9 to TRBJ1-6; D gene uncertain. Trimming shortened V by 4 bases and J by 7 bases, and 8 bases separated the two germline ends. The length of the CDR3 is 13 residues. CDR1 is SEHNR, CDR2 FQNEAQ, per germline (reference sequence). The CDR3 sequence: CASSSVLNSPLHF. The CDR3 bases are TGTGCCAGCAGCTCCGTGTTGAATTCACCCCTCCACTTT.

This CDR3 is CASRGRQDTQYF. The DNA of the CDR3 is TGTGCCAGCAGGGGGCGGCAAGATACGCAGTATTTT. This chain uses TRBV6-5 with TRBJ2-3; tentative D call: TRBD1 (5 bases). CDR1 and CDR2 from the germline V gene are MNHEY and SVGAGI. Trimming pared 6 bases from V and 5 bases from J, leaving 9 bases between. The CDR3 runs 12 residues.

J is TRBJ1-1 and V is TRBV29-1; possibly TRBD1 for D (6 bases). This CDR3 is built from 12 residues. V shed 7 bases and J shed 5 bases, with 14 bases lying between them. CDR1 is SQVTM and CDR2 is ANQGSEA in the germline V gene. CDR3 DNA sequence: TGCAGCGCTGGAGGGGGGGCAACTGAAGCTTTCTTT. This sequence encodes CSAGGGATEAFF.

V usage is TRBV28 and J usage is TRBJ1-3; D gene ambiguous. Trimming shortened V by 1 base and J by 0 bases, and 7 bases separated the two germline ends. Germline V gene sequence: CDR1 MDHEN, CDR2 SYDVKM. This CDR3 has 15 residues. The CDR3 is CASSLSGSSGNTIYF. As DNA, the CDR3 is TGTGCCAGCAGTTTATCCGGTAGCTCTGGAAACACCATATATTTT.

The gene calls are TRBV28 and TRBJ1-5; TRBD1 aligns across 7 bases. CDR1 and CDR2 (germline): MDHEN, SYDVKM. The CDR3 has 17 residues. J lost 3 bases, V lost 1 base, and 9 bases had no gene match. In DNA, the CDR3 is TGTGCCAGCAGTTTATTGACAGGGTCGGGCCACAATCAGCCCCAGCATTTT. Encoded protein: CASSLLTGSGHNQPQHF.

The chain couples TRBV11-3 to TRBJ2-2; possibly TRBD1 or TRBD2 for D (5 bases each). Trimming removed 3 bases at V and 1 base at J, with 12 bases between. The CDR3 sequence is 16 residues long. Germline V CDR1 and CDR2: SGHNT, YENEEA. CDR3: CASSLTGPGNTGELFF. The CDR3 nucleotides are TGTGCCAGCAGCTTGACGGGGCCCGGGAACACCGGGGAGCTGTTTTTT.

CDR3 residues: CASSDPALGAGTGELFF. The CDR3 DNA reads as TGTGCCAGTAGTGACCCAGCGCTCGGGGCGGGAACCGGGGAGCTGTTTTTT. This rearrangement joins TRBV19 to TRBJ2-2; a weak D match, TRBD2 (6 bases). Germline V lookup: CDR1 LNHDA, CDR2 SQIVND (reference sequence). This CDR3 comprises 17 residues. Trimming cost V 5 bases and J 5 bases, with 21 bases left between them.

The chain is built from TRBV20-1 and TRBJ1-4; TRBD1 might be the D (5 bases). This CDR3 has 18 amino acids. Trimming shortened V by 3 bases and J by 5 bases, and 25 bases separated the two germline ends. Germline V gene lookup returns CDR1 DFQATT and CDR2 SNEGSKA (reference sequence). The chain's CDR3 is CSASTGTGTRAANEKLFF. The CDR3 nucleotides are TGCAGTGCTAGTACTGGGACCGGGACCCGAGCCGCCAATGAAAAACTGTTTTTT.

V gene TRBV11-2 combines with J gene TRBJ2-3; unclear D gene. Trimming removed 7 bases at V and 2 bases at J, with 13 bases between. CDR3 size: 14 residues. Germline CDR1 SGHAT, CDR2 FQNNGV. The DNA of the CDR3 is TGTGCCAGCAAACTTACCACTCACACAGATACGCAGTATTTT. As protein: CASKLTTHTDTQYF.

This chain uses TRBV28 with TRBJ1-4; 8 nucleotides align to TRBD1. This CDR3 is 16 amino acids long. Germline V gene data show CDR1 as MDHEN and CDR2 as SYDVKM. J lost 8 bases, V lost 4 bases, and 12 bases had no gene match. This CDR3 is CASSSPGQGGGEKLFF. The CDR3 DNA reads as TGTGCCAGCAGTTCCCCAGGACAGGGTGGAGGAGAAAAACTGTTTTTT.

This sequence joins TRBV19 and TRBJ2-7, with D tentatively TRBD2 (5 bases). The CDR3 consists of 14 residues. Trimming took off 2 bases at V and 2 bases at J, with 10 bases between the two ends. The germline CDR1 and CDR2 sequences are LNHDA and SQIVND (reference sequence). CDR3 in amino acids: CASSIRTGTYEQYF. Here the CDR3 DNA reads TGTGCCAGTAGTATACGGACTGGGACCTACGAGCAGTACTTC. The full variable domain, completed using reference TRBV19 and TRBJ2-7, is DGGITQSPKYLFRKEGQNVTLSCEQNLNHDAMYWYRQDPGQGLRLIYYSQIVNDFQKGDIAEGYSVSREKKESFPLTVTSAQKNPTAFYLCASSIRTGTYEQYFGPGTRLTVT.